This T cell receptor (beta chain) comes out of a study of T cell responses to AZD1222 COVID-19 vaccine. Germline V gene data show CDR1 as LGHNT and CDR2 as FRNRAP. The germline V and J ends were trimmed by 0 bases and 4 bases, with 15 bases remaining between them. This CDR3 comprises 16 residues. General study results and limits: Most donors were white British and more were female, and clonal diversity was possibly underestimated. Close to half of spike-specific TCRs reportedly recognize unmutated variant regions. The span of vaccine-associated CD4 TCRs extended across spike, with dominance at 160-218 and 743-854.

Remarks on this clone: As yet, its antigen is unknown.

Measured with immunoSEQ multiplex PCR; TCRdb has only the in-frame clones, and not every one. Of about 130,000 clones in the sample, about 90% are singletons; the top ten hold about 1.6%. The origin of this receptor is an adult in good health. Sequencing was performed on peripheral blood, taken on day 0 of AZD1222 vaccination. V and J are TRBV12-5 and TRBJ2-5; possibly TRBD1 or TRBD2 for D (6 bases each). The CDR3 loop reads CASGLVHVGGVETQYF. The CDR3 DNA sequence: TGTGCTAGTGGTTTGGTACACGTCGGGGGCGTAGAGACCCAGTACTTC.